This record covers a single T cell receptor (beta chain). Some clones are missing from TCRdb's copy, which holds only in-frame ones; the method was immunoSEQ multiplex PCR. The sample includes about 68,000 clones, roughly 80% of them seen just once. These data come from a study of PD-1 blockade in mismatch repair-deficient tumors. The CDR3 has 15 amino acids. Germline V gene data show CDR1 as SGHTA and CDR2 as FQGTGA. Trimming shortened V by 5 bases and J by 0 bases, and 12 bases separated the two germline ends. Source: peripheral blood, taken 2 weeks after starting pembrolizumab. The TCR comes from an adult with mismatch repair-deficient cancer. The chain couples TRBV7-3 to TRBJ2-3, with D possibly being TRBD1 (7 bases). CDR3 protein: CASSARGTSTDTQYF. DNA for the CDR3: TGTGCCAGCAGCGCCAGGGGGACTAGCACAGATACGCAGTATTTT. Together with reference TRBV7-3 and TRBJ2-3, the CDR3 gives the full variable domain: GAGVSQTPSNKVTEKGKYVELRCDPISGHTALYWYRQSLGQGPEFLIYFQGTGAADDSGLPNDRFFAVRPEGSVSTLKIQRTERGDSAVYLCASSARGTSTDTQYFGPGTRLTVL.